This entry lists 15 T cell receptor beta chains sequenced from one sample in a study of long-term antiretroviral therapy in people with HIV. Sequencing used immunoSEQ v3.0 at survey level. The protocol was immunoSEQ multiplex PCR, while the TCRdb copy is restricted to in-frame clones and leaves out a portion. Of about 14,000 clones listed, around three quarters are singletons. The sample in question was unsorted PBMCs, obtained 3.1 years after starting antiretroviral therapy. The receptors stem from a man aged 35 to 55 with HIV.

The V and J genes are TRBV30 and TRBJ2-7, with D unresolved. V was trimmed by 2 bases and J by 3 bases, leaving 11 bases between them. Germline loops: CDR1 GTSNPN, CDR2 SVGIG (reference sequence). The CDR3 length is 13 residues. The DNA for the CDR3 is TGTGCCTGGAGTCCCGGGCCGGACTACGAGCAGTACTTC. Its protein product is CAWSPGPDYEQYF.

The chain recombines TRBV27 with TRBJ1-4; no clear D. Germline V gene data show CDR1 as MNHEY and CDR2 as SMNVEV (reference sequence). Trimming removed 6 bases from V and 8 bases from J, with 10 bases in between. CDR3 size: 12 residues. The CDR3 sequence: CASREGGEKLFF. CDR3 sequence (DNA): TGTGCCAGCAGGGAGGGCGGCGAAAAACTGTTTTTT.

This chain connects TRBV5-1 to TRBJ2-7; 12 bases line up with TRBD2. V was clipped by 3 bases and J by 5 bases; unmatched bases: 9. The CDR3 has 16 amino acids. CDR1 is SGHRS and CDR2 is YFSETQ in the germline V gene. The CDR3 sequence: CASSWASGGAQDEQYF. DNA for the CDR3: TGCGCCAGCAGCTGGGCTAGCGGGGGGGCCCAGGACGAGCAGTACTTC.

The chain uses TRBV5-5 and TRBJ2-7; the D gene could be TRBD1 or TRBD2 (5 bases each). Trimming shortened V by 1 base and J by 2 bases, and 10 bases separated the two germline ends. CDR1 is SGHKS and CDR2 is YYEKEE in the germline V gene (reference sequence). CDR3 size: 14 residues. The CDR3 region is CASSLRGVAYEQYF. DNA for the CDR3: TGTGCCAGCAGCTTGAGAGGGGTCGCCTACGAGCAGTACTTC.

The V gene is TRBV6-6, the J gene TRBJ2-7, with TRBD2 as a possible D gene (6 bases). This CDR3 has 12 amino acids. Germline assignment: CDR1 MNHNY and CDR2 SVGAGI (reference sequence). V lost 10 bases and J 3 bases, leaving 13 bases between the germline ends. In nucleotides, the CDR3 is TGTGCCACCCGGACTACGGGCTACGAGCAGTACTTC. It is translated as CATRTTGYEQYF.

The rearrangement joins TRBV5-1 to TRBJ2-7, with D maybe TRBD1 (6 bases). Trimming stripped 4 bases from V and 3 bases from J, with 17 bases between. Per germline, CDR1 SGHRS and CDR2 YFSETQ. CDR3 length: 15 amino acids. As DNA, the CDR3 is TGCGCCAGCAGCGACCCCGGGACATCGTACTACGAGCAGTACTTC. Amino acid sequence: CASSDPGTSYYEQYF.

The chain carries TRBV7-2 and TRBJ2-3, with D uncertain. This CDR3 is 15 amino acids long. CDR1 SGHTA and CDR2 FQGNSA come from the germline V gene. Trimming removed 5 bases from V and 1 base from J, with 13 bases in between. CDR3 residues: CASSIRRPRTDTQYF. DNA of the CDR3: TGTGCCAGCAGCATCAGGCGGCCTCGCACAGATACGCAGTATTTT.

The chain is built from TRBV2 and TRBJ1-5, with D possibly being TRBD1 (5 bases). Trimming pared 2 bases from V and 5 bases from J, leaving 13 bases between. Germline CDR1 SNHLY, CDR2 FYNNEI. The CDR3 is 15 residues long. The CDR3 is CASSESAGSDQPQHF. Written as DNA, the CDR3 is TGTGCCAGCAGTGAATCGGCAGGGTCCGATCAGCCCCAGCATTTT.

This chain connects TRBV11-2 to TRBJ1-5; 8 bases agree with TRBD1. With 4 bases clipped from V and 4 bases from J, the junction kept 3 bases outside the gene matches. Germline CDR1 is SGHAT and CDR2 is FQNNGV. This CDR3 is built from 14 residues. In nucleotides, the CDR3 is TGTGCCAGCAGCTCTTGGACAGGGAATCAGCCCCAGCATTTT. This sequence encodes CASSSWTGNQPQHF.

The CDR3 loop reads CASSSRGTGMNTEAFF. The CDR3 bases are TGTGCCAGCAGTTCGCGGGGGACAGGGATGAACACTGAAGCTTTCTTT. The chain combines TRBV25-1 with TRBJ1-1; 9 nucleotides line up with TRBD1. Germline CDR1 reads MGHDK; CDR2 reads SYGVNS. With 5 bases clipped from V and 0 bases from J, the junction kept 7 bases outside the gene matches. The CDR3 is made up of 16 amino acids.

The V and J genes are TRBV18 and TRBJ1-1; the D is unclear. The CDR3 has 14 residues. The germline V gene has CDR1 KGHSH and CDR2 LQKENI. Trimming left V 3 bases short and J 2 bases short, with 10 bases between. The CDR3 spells CASSPIWSNTEAFF. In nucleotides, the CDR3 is TGTGCCAGCTCACCGATCTGGAGTAACACTGAAGCTTTCTTT.

CDR3 nucleotide sequence: TGTGCCAGCAGCTTAGGGCAAATCTATAATTCACCCCTCCACTTT. This gives the protein CASSLGQIYNSPLHF. This sequence joins TRBV11-2 and TRBJ1-6, with no clear D. The CDR3 has 15 amino acids. V lost 1 base, J lost 3 bases, and 7 bases lay in between. Per the germline V gene, CDR1 is SGHAT and CDR2 is FQNNGV.

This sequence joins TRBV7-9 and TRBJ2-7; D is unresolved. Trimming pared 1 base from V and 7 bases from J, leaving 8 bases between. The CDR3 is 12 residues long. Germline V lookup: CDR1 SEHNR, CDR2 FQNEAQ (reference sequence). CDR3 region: CASSLGKGEQYF. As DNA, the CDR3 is TGTGCCAGCAGCTTAGGGAAGGGAGAGCAGTACTTC.

DNA of the CDR3: TGTGCCAGCAGCTTGCTCCCTAGCTCCTATAATTCACCCCTCCACTTT. Protein sequence: CASSLLPSSYNSPLHF. The chain joins TRBV5-6 to TRBJ1-6; D remains ambiguous. This CDR3 spans 16 amino acids. V gave up 1 base and J gave up 0 bases, with 8 bases separating them. CDR1 and CDR2 from the germline V gene are SGHDT and YYEEEE. The entire variable domain, with the rest obtained from reference TRBV5-6 and TRBJ1-6, is as follows: DAGVTQSPTHLIKTRGQQVTLRCSPKSGHDTVSWYQQALGQGPQFIFQYYEEEERQRGNFPDRFSGHQFPNYSSELNVNALLLGDSALYLCASSLLPSSYNSPLHFGNGTRLTVT.

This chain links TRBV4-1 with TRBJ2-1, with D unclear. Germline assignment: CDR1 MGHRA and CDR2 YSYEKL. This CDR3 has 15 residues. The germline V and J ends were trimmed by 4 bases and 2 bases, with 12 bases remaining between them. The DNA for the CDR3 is TGCGCCAGCAGCCTCTCCGATCGCCCCTACAATGAGCAGTTCTTC. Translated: CASSLSDRPYNEQFF.